The 6 T cell receptor beta chains presented below share a single source sample, sequenced in a study of T cells after posttransplantation cyclophosphamide. Control samples came 1 year after myeloablative marrow transplants with methotrexate plus calcineurin inhibitor. TCRdb's table, derived via immunoSEQ multiplex PCR, lists solely in-frame clones and lacks some. The sample shows around 10,000 clones, 88% of them seen only once. Sequencing was performed on PBMCs, taken after an allogeneic stem cell transplant with a calcineurin inhibitor and methotrexate. The receptors come from a male patient between 25 and 39 years old who received an allogeneic stem cell transplant from an unrelated donor, was CMV-positive, and had no GVHD. These T cells may partly come from the graft donor.

The gene calls are TRBV28 and TRBJ2-7; tentative D call: TRBD1 (6 bases). The CDR3 runs 13 residues. The V end was cut by 3 bases, the J end by 0 bases, with 6 bases between. Germline CDR1 and CDR2: MDHEN and SYDVKM. This chain's CDR3 is CASSLGASYEQYF. Here the CDR3 DNA reads TGTGCCAGCAGTTTGGGGGCCTCCTACGAGCAGTACTTC.

The chain has TRBV13 and TRBJ1-2, with D possibly being TRBD1 (5 bases). Trimming pared 3 bases from V and 4 bases from J, leaving 18 bases between. The CDR3 has 16 residues. Germline V gene lookup returns CDR1 PRHDT and CDR2 FYEKMQ (reference sequence). This CDR3 is CASSLTRTRKVYGYTF. Here the CDR3 DNA reads TGTGCCAGCAGCTTGACCAGGACAAGGAAGGTCTATGGCTACACCTTC.

The chain links TRBV4-3 to TRBJ2-1; D might be TRBD2 (5 bases). The V gene lost 2 bases and the J gene lost 8 bases, with 10 bases spanning the gap. The CDR3 covers 13 residues. Germline assignment: CDR1 LGHNA and CDR2 YSLEER. The CDR3 loop reads CASSQMRAHEQFF. CDR3 nucleotides: TGCGCCAGCAGCCAAATGAGGGCCCATGAGCAGTTCTTC.

The chain carries TRBV18 and TRBJ1-1; 7 nucleotides line up with TRBD1. The V segment lost 3 bases and the J segment 2 bases; nucleotides outside the gene matches: 15. The CDR3 is 18 amino acids. CDR1 KGHSH and CDR2 LQKENI come from the germline V gene. DNA for the CDR3: TGTGCCAGCTCACCGGTCGCCGGGACAGAACTTTTCAACACTGAAGCTTTCTTT. Protein sequence: CASSPVAGTELFNTEAFF. Drawing the rest from reference TRBV18 and TRBJ1-1, the complete variable domain is NAGVMQNPRHLVRRRGQEARLRCSPMKGHSHVYWYRQLPEEGLKFMVYLQKENIIDESGMPKERFSAEFPKEGPSILRIQQVVRGDSAAYFCASSPVAGTELFNTEAFFGQGTRLTVV.

The rearrangement uses TRBV4-2 and TRBJ2-1; TRBD2 aligns across 12 bases. Trimming cost V 4 bases and J 6 bases; bases outside gene matches: 13. CDR3 size: 18 residues. Germline lookup yields CDR1 LGHNA and CDR2 YNFKEQ. The CDR3 is CASSPPHLAGGRRNEQFF. DNA for the CDR3: TGTGCCAGCAGCCCGCCACACCTAGCGGGAGGGAGGCGCAATGAGCAGTTCTTC.

The chain carries TRBV28 and TRBJ1-4; 8 nucleotides agree with TRBD1. Germline-derived CDR1 and CDR2 are MDHEN and SYDVKM. Trimming at V came to 7 bases and at J to 3 bases, leaving 4 bases not matched to a gene. The CDR3 extends over 14 amino acids. The CDR3 nucleotides read TGTGCCAGCACCAGGGGGCGAGCTAATGAAAAACTGTTTTTT. Encoded protein: CASTRGRANEKLFF.